This T cell receptor (beta chain) was identified during a study of human T cells and chemical hapten exposure. The overall study: Patients additionally received therapeutic doses of diphenylcyclopropenone on the scalp once a week, and this continued throughout the approximately 25-week study.

Specified time point: pre-sensitization, week 0. Treatment specified: therapeutic diphenylcyclopropenone sensitization with weekly scalp DPC. Ahead of each patch test application, blood was drawn. MiXCR, applied by TCRdb to the RACE reads, yields one record per CDR3 protein. The sample includes about 380,000 distinct CDR3 sequences, 5% to 6.5% of them seen just once. General study findings and limits: Patch test score showed a positive correlation with PT1 expanded TCR counts.

About this clonotype: Its antigen is not known.

Here the sequenced sample was whole blood, taken in connection with sensitization to the hapten diphenylcyclopropenone (DPC). This receptor was obtained from a woman aged 50 to 60 with alopecia areata. Some clones in this sample may be carry-over from other donors' samples.

As DNA, the CDR3 is TGTGCCAGCAGCCCCGGGGGGGGGCCGGGAGATACGCAGTATTTT. Its translation is CASSPGGGPGDTQYF. The V gene is TRBV11-2, the J gene TRBJ2-3; 8 bases line up with TRBD2. Germline values: CDR1 SGHAT, CDR2 FQNNGV. The length of the CDR3 is 15 residues. V trimming: 5 bases; J trimming: 5 bases; junction bases outside the gene matches: 9. The variable domain in full, completed from reference TRBV11-2 and TRBJ2-3, reads EAGVAQSPRYKIIEKRQSVAFWCNPISGHATLYWYQQILGQGPKLLIQFQNNGVVDDSQLPKDRFSAERLKGVDSTLKIQPAKLEDSAVYLCASSPGGGPGDTQYFGPGTRLTVL.